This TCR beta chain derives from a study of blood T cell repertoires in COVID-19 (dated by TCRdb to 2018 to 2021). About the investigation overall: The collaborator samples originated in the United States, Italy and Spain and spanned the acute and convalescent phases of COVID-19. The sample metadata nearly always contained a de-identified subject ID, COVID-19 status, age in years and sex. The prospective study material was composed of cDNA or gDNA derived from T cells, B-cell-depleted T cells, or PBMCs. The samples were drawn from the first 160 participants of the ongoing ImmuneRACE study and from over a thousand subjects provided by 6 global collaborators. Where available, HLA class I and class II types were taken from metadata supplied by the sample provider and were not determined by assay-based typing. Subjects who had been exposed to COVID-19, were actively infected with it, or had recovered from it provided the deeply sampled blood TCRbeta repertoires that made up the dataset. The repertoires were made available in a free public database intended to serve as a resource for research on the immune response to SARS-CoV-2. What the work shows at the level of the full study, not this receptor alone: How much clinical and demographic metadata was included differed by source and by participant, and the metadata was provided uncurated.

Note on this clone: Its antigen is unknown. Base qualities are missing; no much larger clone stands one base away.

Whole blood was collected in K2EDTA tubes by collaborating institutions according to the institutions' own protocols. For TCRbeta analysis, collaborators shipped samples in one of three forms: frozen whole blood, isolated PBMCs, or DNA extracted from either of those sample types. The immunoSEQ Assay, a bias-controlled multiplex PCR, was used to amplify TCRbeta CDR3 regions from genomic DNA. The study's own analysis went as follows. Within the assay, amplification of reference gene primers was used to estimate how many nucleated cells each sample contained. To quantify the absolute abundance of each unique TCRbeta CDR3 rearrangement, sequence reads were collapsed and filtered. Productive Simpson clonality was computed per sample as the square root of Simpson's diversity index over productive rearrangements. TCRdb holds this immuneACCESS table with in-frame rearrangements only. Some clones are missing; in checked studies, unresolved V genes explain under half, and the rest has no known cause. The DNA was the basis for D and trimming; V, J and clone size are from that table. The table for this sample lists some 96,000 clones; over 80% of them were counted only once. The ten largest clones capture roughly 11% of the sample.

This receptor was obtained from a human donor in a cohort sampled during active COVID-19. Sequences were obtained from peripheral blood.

The CDR3: CASLQSGNTIYF. The DNA reads TGTGCCAGCTTACAGTCGGGAAACACCATATATTTT. The rearranged segments are TRBV19 and TRBJ1-3, with the D segment identity uncertain. Including the terminal cysteine and phenylalanine, the CDR3 comprises 12 residues. The retained sequence is limited to the CDR3, 36 bases, with the frame set at the first base. CDR1 is given as LNHDA and CDR2 as SQIVND, both from the germline V gene (reference sequence). At the junction V is shortened by 9 bases and J by 4 bases, with 10 bases in between.